What follows describes a single T cell receptor beta chain. The antigen remains undetermined. Template switching by 5'RACE with UMIs generated the TCR beta cDNA. TCRdb re-called the 5' RACE reads and gives one entry per CDR3 protein, without DNA. The sample table includes roughly 150,000 distinct CDR3 sequences. Germline CDR1 MDHEN, CDR2 SYDVKM. The CDR3 contains 15 residues. The data were taken from a study of T cells expressing NK-cell markers. About the research overall: It was sorted CD3+CD56-NKG2C+, CD3+CD56+NKG2C- and CD3+CD56+NKG2C+ T cells that provided the TCR beta repertoires. Sequencing covered eight donors, seven HCMV-seropositive and one seronegative.

The study, taken as a whole, reports: In a group of 5 or 6 donors, dominant NKG2C+ clonotypes represented roughly 1.0-8% of CD8+ T cells.

The source is a woman between 18 and 70 years old in good health. The chain carries TRBV28 and TRBJ2-7; the D call from TCRdb, TRBD1, cannot be confirmed without DNA. The source material was blood T cells: a sorted CD56 or NKG2C T cell subset, CD4+ or CD8+ T cells, or bulk PBMC T cells (not recorded which). CDR3 region: CASSRGAAGDYEQYF.